What follows describes a single T cell receptor (beta chain). This sample stems from a study of blood T cell repertoires in COVID-19. Study-wide context: PBMCs, B-cell-depleted T cells, or T cells provided the cDNA or gDNA that made up the material.

Clones were read by immunoSEQ multiplex PCR, and TCRdb kept only the in-frame ones, dropping some. The sample lists around 150,000 clones, approximately 86% occurring once. Trimming removed 4 bases from V and 8 bases from J, with 15 bases in between. CDR3 size: 14 residues. Germline loops: CDR1 LGHDT, CDR2 YNNKEL (reference sequence). The receptor was derived from an older man with acute or convalescent COVID-19. Sequenced material: peripheral blood. The J gene is TRBJ2-1, the V gene TRBV3-1 (or the pseudogene TRBV3-2), with D maybe TRBD2 (6 bases). CDR3 sequence (DNA): TGTGCCAGCAGCCCGTCGGGCGGGACGGATGAGCAGTTCTTC. Protein product: CASSPSGGTDEQFF.